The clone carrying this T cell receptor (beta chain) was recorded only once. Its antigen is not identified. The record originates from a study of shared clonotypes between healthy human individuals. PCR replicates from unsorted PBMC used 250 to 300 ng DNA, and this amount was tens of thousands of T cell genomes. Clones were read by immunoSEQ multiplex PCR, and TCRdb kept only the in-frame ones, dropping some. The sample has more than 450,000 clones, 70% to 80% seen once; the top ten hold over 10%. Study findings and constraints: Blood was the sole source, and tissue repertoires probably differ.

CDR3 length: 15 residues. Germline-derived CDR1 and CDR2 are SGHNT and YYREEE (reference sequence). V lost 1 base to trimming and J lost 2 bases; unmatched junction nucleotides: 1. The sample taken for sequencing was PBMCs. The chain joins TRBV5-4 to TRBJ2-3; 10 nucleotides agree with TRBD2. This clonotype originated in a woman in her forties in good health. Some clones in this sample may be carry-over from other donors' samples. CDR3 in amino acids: CASSLTSGDTDTQYF. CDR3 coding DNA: TGTGCCAGCAGCTTGACTAGCGGGGACACAGATACGCAGTATTTT.